Sequencing of this T cell receptor beta chain was carried out in a study of T-cell memory formation after mild COVID-19. Study-level information: TCR clusters were mostly confined to one donor each. Broader study findings: Cross-reactive memory appears to have joined, as suggested by some responding clones showing up in pre-infection memory.

Each CDR3 protein gets one entry after TCRdb re-called the 5' RACE reads with MiXCR. The table includes about 16,000 distinct CDR3 sequences, roughly 21% detected once. This clonotype was recorded at least ten times. Its antigen is not identified. The TCR was taken from a man between 18 and 35 years old who had mild COVID-19 (a few samples of this study predate the infection). Cell type and time point are not known. The sequenced sample consisted of PBMCs or a T cell subset sorted from them (not recorded which).

The CDR3 DNA is TGTGCCAGTAGTCCACAGGGCCCCACCGGGGAGCTGTTTTTT. Its protein is CASSPQGPTGELFF. The chain combines TRBV19 with TRBJ2-2; possibly TRBD1 for D (6 bases). V shed 5 bases and J shed 4 bases, with 11 bases lying between them. Per the germline V gene, CDR1 is LNHDA and CDR2 is SQIVND (reference sequence). CDR3 length equals 14 residues.